One sample yielded the 30 T cell receptor beta chains listed below, sequenced in a study of CD8 T cells in ankylosing spondylitis. TCRdb redid the calling of the 5' RACE reads with MiXCR, one entry per CDR3 protein. The data contain around 140,000 distinct CDR3 sequences, 9.5% to 12% of them singletons. The specimen sequenced was blood, either unsorted or a sorted T cell fraction (not recorded which). The source is a female donor with ankylosing spondylitis or in good health (not recorded which).

The chain joins TRBV19 to TRBJ2-7, with D tentatively TRBD2 (6 bases). The CDR3 contains 14 residues. Trimming cost V 5 bases and J 5 bases, with 16 bases left between them. Germline CDR1 LNHDA, CDR2 SQIVND (reference sequence). The CDR3 reads CASSRDSSINEQYF. CDR3 DNA sequence: TGTGCCAGTAGTCGGGACTCCAGCATCAACGAGCAGTACTTC.

V is TRBV7-2 and J is TRBJ1-1; D gene uncertain. Trimming pared 4 bases from V and 5 bases from J, leaving 8 bases between. Looked up from germline, CDR1 is SGHTA and CDR2 is FQGNSA. The CDR3 spans 12 residues. CDR3 amino acids: CASSSPKTEAFF. The DNA of the CDR3 is TGTGCCAGCAGCTCGCCGAAAACTGAAGCTTTCTTT.

This clonotype was counted between two and nine times. V gene TRBV5-1 combines with J gene TRBJ2-1; 9 bases are shared with TRBD2. The trim removed 7 bases at V and 10 bases at J, leaving 15 bases unmatched. The CDR3 sequence is 15 residues long. CDR1 and CDR2 from the germline V gene are SGHRS and YFSETQ. CDR3 loop: CASGPRAGGEDEQFF. In DNA, the CDR3 is TGCGCCAGCGGCCCCAGGGCGGGAGGGGAAGACGAGCAGTTCTTC.

This clonotype came up many times. The V gene is TRBV20-1, the J gene TRBJ1-1; 7 bases match TRBD1. The CDR3 runs 13 residues. Trimming removed 4 bases from V and 2 bases from J; junction bases left unmatched: 4. The germline gives CDR1 DFQATT, CDR2 SNEGSKA (reference sequence). CDR3 region: CSAKDRANTEAFF. The CDR3 nucleotides are TGCAGTGCTAAAGACAGGGCAAACACTGAAGCTTTCTTT.

This clonotype was recorded at least ten times. The chain couples TRBV12-3 or TRBV12-4 to TRBJ2-2, with a possible D match to TRBD2 (6 bases). V was trimmed by 7 bases and J by 7 bases, leaving 7 bases between them. This CDR3 spans 11 amino acids. As DNA, the CDR3 is TGTGCCAGCAAGGAGGGCGGGGAGCTGTTTTTT. Translated: CASKEGGELFF.

This clonotype was counted many times. V usage is TRBV20-1 and J usage is TRBJ1-5; a weak D match, TRBD1 (5 bases). This CDR3 region has 16 residues. V dropped 0 bases and J dropped 2 bases, with 14 bases sitting between them. CDR1 DFQATT and CDR2 SNEGSKA come from the germline V gene (reference sequence). CDR3 protein: CSARDAPGTRNQPQHF. CDR3 sequence (DNA): TGCAGTGCTAGAGATGCACCGGGGACCCGCAATCAGCCCCAGCATTTT.

Comments on this clonotype: A much larger clone lies one base from this, so it may be a read error. CDR3 in DNA: TGTGCCAGCAGCCTCATAGGAGAAGACTACGAGCAGTACTTC. Amino acids: CASSLIGEDYEQYF. The chain has TRBV3-1 and TRBJ2-7; D uncertain. Germline V lookup: CDR1 LGHDT, CDR2 YNNKEL (reference sequence). V shed 4 bases and J shed 3 bases, with 13 bases lying between them. This CDR3 region has 14 residues.

This clonotype was seen many times. The chain recombines TRBV5-1 with TRBJ1-1; D may be TRBD1 (5 bases). The CDR3 is 14 residues long. The V gene's germline CDR1 is SGHRS and CDR2 YFSETQ. V dropped 7 bases and J dropped 11 bases, with 24 bases sitting between them. The chain's CDR3 is CASQDHRGQLGAFF. DNA for the CDR3: TGCGCCAGCCAGGATCACCGAGGACAATTGGGTGCTTTCTTT.

This clonotype was recorded many times. This chain uses TRBV5-1 with TRBJ2-1, with a possible D match to TRBD2 (6 bases). The CDR3 runs to 15 residues. V was pared by 3 bases and J by 1 base, with 11 bases between. Looked up from germline, CDR1 is SGHRS and CDR2 is YFSETQ. As DNA, the CDR3 is TGCGCCAGCAGCTGGGAAGGAGGGTCCTACAATGAGCAGTTCTTC. Amino acids: CASSWEGGSYNEQFF.

Only one count was recorded for this clonotype. The chain has TRBV5-4 and TRBJ1-4; D is ambiguous. The CDR3 totals 11 residues. V was trimmed by 5 bases and J by 5 bases, leaving 4 bases between them. Germline CDR1 and CDR2: SGHNT and YYREEE (reference sequence). CDR3 residues: CASSSNEKLFF. The CDR3 DNA sequence: TGTGCCAGCAGTTCGAATGAAAAACTGTTTTTT.

This clonotype was picked up a small number of times. V and J are TRBV18 and TRBJ1-5, with D tentatively TRBD1 (5 bases). V lost 3 bases and J 5 bases, leaving 11 bases between the germline ends. Germline CDR1 and CDR2: KGHSH and LQKENI. This CDR3 comprises 14 residues. CDR3 bases: TGTGCCAGCTCACCCCAGGGTGGGGATCAGCCCCAGCATTTT. Translating it yields CASSPQGGDQPQHF.

A remark on this clonotype: A read error may produce the germline difference seen at one junction end. Written as DNA, the CDR3 is TGTGCCAGCAGCTTAGAAGGGTACACCTACAAGCAGTACTTC. Its translation is CASSLEGYTYKQYF. This rearrangement joins TRBV7-9 to TRBJ2-7, with unresolved D. The CDR3 loop spans 14 amino acids. Germline assignment: CDR1 SEHNR and CDR2 FQNEAQ (reference sequence).

This clonotype occurred many times. J is TRBJ1-5 and V is TRBV20-1; unclear D gene. The V gene's germline CDR1 is DFQATT and CDR2 SNEGSKA (reference sequence). The CDR3 runs to 14 residues. The ends were cut back, 2 bases at V and 4 bases at J, with 12 bases in the middle. CDR3 coding DNA: TGCAGTGCTAGATCCCCAGGTGGGAATCAGCCCCAGCATTTT. This gives the protein CSARSPGGNQPQHF.

This chain links TRBV5-1 with TRBJ1-1; D gene ambiguous. The CDR3 has 14 residues. CDR1 SGHRS and CDR2 YFSETQ come from the germline V gene. Trimming stripped 0 bases from V and 4 bases from J, with 10 bases between. The CDR3 loop is CASSLEVEGTEAFF. CDR3 DNA: TGCGCCAGCAGCTTGGAAGTTGAGGGCACTGAAGCTTTCTTT.

There are many counts of this clonotype. The CDR3: CASSPGLANTEAFF. The DNA for the CDR3 is TGCGCCAGCAGCCCGGGGCTCGCGAACACTGAAGCTTTCTTT. The V gene is TRBV5-1, the J gene TRBJ1-1; D perhaps matches TRBD1 (5 bases). The V end was cut by 4 bases, the J end by 1 base, with 11 bases between. Per the germline V gene, CDR1 is SGHRS and CDR2 is YFSETQ. The CDR3 loop spans 14 amino acids.

This sequence joins TRBV7-3 and TRBJ2-1, with D maybe TRBD1 (5 bases). Germline loops: CDR1 SGHTA, CDR2 FQGTGA. Trimming cost V 4 bases and J 1 base, with 14 bases left between them. The CDR3 runs 16 residues. CDR3 nucleotide sequence: TGTGCCAGCAGCTCCACCCTTGGGGCGTCCTACAATGAGCAGTTCTTC. This translates into CASSSTLGASYNEQFF.

This clonotype was counted a few times. The chain carries TRBV5-1 and TRBJ1-2; D is perhaps TRBD1 (6 bases). Germline CDR1 and CDR2: SGHRS and YFSETQ. The CDR3 totals 13 residues. Trimming removed 0 bases at V and 6 bases at J, with 9 bases between. CDR3 loop: CASSLDRTDGYTF. In DNA form, the CDR3 reads TGCGCCAGCAGCTTGGACCGGACAGATGGCTACACCTTC.

This clonotype was seen at least ten times. This chain uses TRBV29-1 with TRBJ2-1, with D perhaps TRBD2 (5 bases). The CDR3 is 13 amino acids. Trimming left V 8 bases short and J 4 bases short, with 15 bases between. The germline V gene encodes CDR1 SQVTM and CDR2 ANQGSEA. CDR3 amino acids: CSTESSSYNEQFF. The DNA of the CDR3 is TGCAGCACGGAGTCTAGCTCGTACAATGAGCAGTTCTTC.

The table lists this clonotype with a count of one. The chain links TRBV3-1 to TRBJ2-7, with a tentative D call TRBD1 (5 bases). CDR1 is LGHDT, CDR2 YNNKEL, per germline (reference sequence). V was pared by 10 bases and J by 1 base, with 20 bases between. The CDR3 has 15 amino acids. The DNA of the CDR3 is TGTGCCACCTCCCAGGGTGGGTACCTTTCCTACGAGCAGTACTTC. It yields the protein CATSQGGYLSYEQYF.

This clonotype was seen repeatedly, ten times or more. The V gene is TRBV5-1, the J gene TRBJ2-5; 7 bases are a match to TRBD1. Germline loops: CDR1 SGHRS, CDR2 YFSETQ. This CDR3 has 15 amino acids. The ends lost 3 bases at V and 2 bases at J; junction bases unmatched: 7. CDR3 DNA: TGCGCCAGCAGCTCTGGGACAGCTGATCAAGAGACCCAGTACTTC. Protein: CASSSGTADQETQYF.

This clonotype was observed many times. The chain employs TRBV5-6 and TRBJ2-7; 7 nucleotides line up with TRBD1. V shed 4 bases, J shed 6 bases, and the junction held 10 bases outside the gene matches. The germline V gene encodes CDR1 SGHDT and CDR2 YYEEEE. CDR3 length: 14 amino acids. The CDR3 DNA sequence: TGTGCCAGCAGCCGGGGAGACAGGGTGGGCGAGCAGTACTTC. It codes for CASSRGDRVGEQYF.

This clonotype was recorded at least ten times. This chain links TRBV28 with TRBJ1-2, with TRBD1 matching over 8 bases. The ends lost 7 bases at V and 7 bases at J; junction bases unmatched: 5. The CDR3 is 12 residues long. The germline CDR1 and CDR2 sequences are MDHEN and SYDVKM. Written as DNA, the CDR3 is TGTGCCAGCACCCAGGGGGCTCGTGGCTACACCTTC. Its translation: CASTQGARGYTF.

This rearrangement joins TRBV5-6 to TRBJ1-2; D gene uncertain. The germline CDR1 and CDR2 sequences are SGHDT and YYEEEE. Trimming took 2 bases from V and 5 from J, leaving 13 bases between them. The CDR3 runs 14 residues. The CDR3 spells CASSFDSLGYGYTF. The CDR3 DNA reads TGTGCCAGCAGCTTTGATTCACTCGGGTATGGCTACACCTTC.

This clonotype showed up many times. In DNA form, the CDR3 reads TGCAGCGCGAGAATACAGGGGACCTATGGCTACACCTTC. Translated, it gives CSARIQGTYGYTF. This chain joins TRBV29-1 and TRBJ1-2, with 7 bases matching TRBD1. CDR1 and CDR2 (germline): SQVTM, ANQGSEA. Losses at the gene ends were 7 bases for V and 4 bases for J; bases not matched to a gene: 9. The CDR3 spans 13 residues. The full variable domain, completed using reference TRBV29-1 and TRBJ1-2, is SAVISQKPSRDICQRGTSLTIQCQVDSQVTMMFWYRQQPGQSLTLIATANQGSEATYESGFVIDKFPISRPNLTFSTLTVSNMSPEDSSIYLCSARIQGTYGYTFGSGTRLTVV.

This clonotype was detected ten times or more. CDR3 region: CASSLAAGPYSPLHF. The CDR3 bases are TGCGCCAGCAGCTTGGCTGCGGGCCCATATTCACCCCTCCACTTT. V and J are TRBV5-1 and TRBJ1-6; D ambiguous. The CDR3 loop spans 15 amino acids. Germline V lookup: CDR1 SGHRS, CDR2 YFSETQ. Trimming removed 0 bases from V and 8 bases from J, with 12 bases in between.

This clonotype was detected many times. This chain uses TRBV10-3 with TRBJ1-1; weak D call: TRBD1 (6 bases). Germline V gene lookup returns CDR1 ENHRY and CDR2 SYGVKD. V lost 6 bases to trimming and J lost 4 bases, with 18 bases between them. The CDR3 spans 15 residues. This CDR3 reads CAIRDLQGLGTEAFF. The CDR3 DNA sequence: TGTGCCATCAGGGACCTACAGGGTCTGGGCACTGAAGCTTTCTTT.

This clonotype was observed at least ten times. V gene TRBV20-1 combines with J gene TRBJ2-7, with D maybe TRBD2 (6 bases). The CDR3 sequence is 16 residues long. V lost 6 bases to trimming and J lost 3 bases, with 24 bases between them. Germline lookup yields CDR1 DFQATT and CDR2 SNEGSKA (reference sequence). The CDR3 bases are TGCAGTGCCCGAGACGGTGCGCTAGCGATTTACTACGAGCAGTACTTC. Its protein is CSARDGALAIYYEQYF.

This clonotype has a count of ten or more. V is TRBV11-2 and J is TRBJ2-7; no definite D call. This CDR3 has 16 residues. With 2 bases removed from V and 4 bases from J, the gap between germline ends came to 18 bases. Germline CDR1 is SGHAT and CDR2 is FQNNGV. The CDR3 nucleotides are TGTGCCAGCAGCTTACCCGCTTACCCGTCTTCATACGAGCAGTACTTC. Translation gives CASSLPAYPSSYEQYF.

At least ten counts were recorded for this clonotype. The V gene is TRBV20-1, the J gene TRBJ2-3, with D tentatively TRBD2 (6 bases). This CDR3 comprises 14 residues. Trimming took 6 bases from V and 1 from J, leaving 14 bases between them. Germline CDR1 is DFQATT and CDR2 is SNEGSKA (reference sequence). CDR3 protein: CSAGSVGGTDTQYF. CDR3 bases: TGCAGTGCCGGGAGTGTAGGTGGCACAGATACGCAGTATTTT.

The chain joins TRBV6-6 to TRBJ1-2, with no clear D. This CDR3 is built from 12 residues. Germline V gives CDR1 MNHNY, CDR2 SVGAGI (reference sequence). Trimming shortened V by 6 bases and J by 7 bases, and 12 bases separated the two germline ends. The CDR3 sequence: CASRGPSGGYTF. CDR3 in DNA: TGTGCCAGCAGGGGCCCCTCGGGTGGCTACACCTTC.